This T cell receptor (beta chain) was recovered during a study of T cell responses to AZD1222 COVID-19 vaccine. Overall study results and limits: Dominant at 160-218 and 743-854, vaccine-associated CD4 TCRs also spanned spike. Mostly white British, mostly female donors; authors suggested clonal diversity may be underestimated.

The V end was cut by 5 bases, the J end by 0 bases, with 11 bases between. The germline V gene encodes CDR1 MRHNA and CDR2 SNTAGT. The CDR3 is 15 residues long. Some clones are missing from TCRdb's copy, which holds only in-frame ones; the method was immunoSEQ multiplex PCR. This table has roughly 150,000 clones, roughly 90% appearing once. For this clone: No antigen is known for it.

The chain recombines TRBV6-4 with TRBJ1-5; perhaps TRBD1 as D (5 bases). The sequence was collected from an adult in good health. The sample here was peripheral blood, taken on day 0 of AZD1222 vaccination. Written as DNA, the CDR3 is TGTGCCAGCAGTCTGGGGCCAGTTAGCAATCAGCCCCAGCATTTT. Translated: CASSLGPVSNQPQHF.